The 18 T cell receptor beta chains below all came from one sample that was sequenced in a study of T cells after yellow fever vaccination. MiXCR was run by TCRdb on the 5' RACE reads, yielding one entry per CDR3 protein. This sample yields around 50,000 distinct CDR3 sequences, of which roughly 7.3% are seen a single time; 28% belongs to the top ten. Sequenced here: CD8+ T cells sorted from PBMCs, sampled around 14 days after the first yellow fever vaccination. The receptor set was obtained from a man between 18 and 29 years old who received the YFV17D yellow fever vaccine.

The table lists this clonotype with many counts. V gene TRBV6-2 or TRBV6-3 combines with J gene TRBJ2-1; TRBD2 aligns across 12 bases. The CDR3 is made up of 20 amino acids. V was clipped by 7 bases and J by 4 bases; unmatched bases: 20. Germline CDR1 MNHEY, CDR2 SVGEGT. CDR3 sequence reads: CASIHGGGVLAGGYYNEQFF. As DNA, the CDR3 is TGTGCCAGCATCCACGGCGGGGGAGTGCTAGCGGGGGGGTATTACAATGAGCAGTTCTTC.

The sample holds many counts of this clonotype. The gene calls are TRBV29-1 and TRBJ2-3; maybe TRBD2 (5 bases). CDR3 length: 13 residues. Germline V CDR1 and CDR2: SQVTM, ANQGSEA. The V gene lost 7 bases and the J gene lost 6 bases, with 17 bases spanning the gap. CDR3 amino acids: CSAERSGPDTQYF. The CDR3 bases are TGCAGCGCCGAAAGAAGCGGTCCGGATACGCAGTATTTT.

This clonotype was detected ten times or more. The genes are TRBV20-1 and TRBJ1-1; the D is unclear. CDR1 DFQATT and CDR2 SNEGSKA come from the germline V gene (reference sequence). The CDR3 consists of 10 residues. Trimming removed 0 bases at V and 9 bases at J, with 5 bases between. CDR3 in amino acids: CSARDGKAFF. CDR3 nucleotide sequence: TGCAGTGCTAGAGATGGAAAAGCTTTCTTT.

This CDR3 reads CASGGAGDLGTEAFF. The DNA of the CDR3 is TGTGCCAGCGGAGGGGCAGGGGATCTGGGCACTGAAGCTTTCTTT. This rearrangement joins TRBV28 to TRBJ1-1; perhaps TRBD1 as D (6 bases). The CDR3 extends over 15 amino acids. CDR1 and CDR2 (germline): MDHEN, SYDVKM. Trimming cost V 8 bases and J 4 bases, with 20 bases left between them.

This clonotype came up a few times. The chain links TRBV7-8 to TRBJ1-1, with no clear D. V dropped 2 bases and J dropped 5 bases, with 15 bases sitting between them. Per germline, CDR1 SGHVS and CDR2 FQNEAQ. The CDR3 is made up of 15 amino acids. CDR3 loop: CASSLFAGDLTEAFF. DNA of the CDR3: TGTGCCAGCAGCTTATTCGCCGGCGATTTGACTGAAGCTTTCTTT.

This clonotype was seen at least ten times. The chain carries TRBV12-3 or TRBV12-4 and TRBJ2-2; TRBD1 is a possible D gene (6 bases). The CDR3 is 14 amino acids. V shed 4 bases and J shed 5 bases, with 11 bases lying between them. CDR3 amino acids: CASSSRGRTGELFF. CDR3 nucleotide sequence: TGTGCCAGCAGTTCCAGGGGTCGAACCGGGGAGCTGTTTTTT.

This clonotype has at least ten counts. The chain employs TRBV5-1 and TRBJ2-3; the D call may be TRBD1 or TRBD2 (5 bases each). CDR3 length equals 14 residues. V shed 2 bases and J shed 1 base, with 8 bases lying between them. Germline V gene data show CDR1 as SGHRS and CDR2 as YFSETQ. Here the CDR3 reads CASSFRGGTDTQYF. The CDR3 DNA follows: TGCGCCAGCAGCTTTCGGGGCGGCACAGATACGCAGTATTTT.

This clonotype was observed a handful of times. This chain joins TRBV7-6 and TRBJ2-7; no reliable D call. V lost 5 bases, J lost 5 bases, and 22 bases lay in between. From germline, CDR1 is SGHVS and CDR2 FNYEAQ. The CDR3 consists of 16 residues. CDR3 sequence: CASSPSTMVTSDEQYF. Here the CDR3 DNA reads TGTGCCAGCAGCCCATCGACCATGGTTACATCCGACGAGCAGTACTTC.

This clonotype was observed a handful of times. The rearrangement joins TRBV7-9 to TRBJ1-6; 9 bases fit TRBD1. The V and J ends lost 2 bases and 8 bases, in that order; junction bases with no gene match: 4. CDR1 is SEHNR, CDR2 FQNEAQ, per germline (reference sequence). The CDR3 covers 15 residues. The CDR3 DNA reads as TGTGCCAGCAGCTTAACTGGACAGGGGTATTCACCCCTCCACTTT. Its protein is CASSLTGQGYSPLHF.

This clonotype has a count of ten or more. V gene TRBV18 combines with J gene TRBJ1-2; tentative D call: TRBD1 (5 bases). Germline V gives CDR1 KGHSH, CDR2 LQKENI. The CDR3 loop spans 15 amino acids. V shed 2 bases and J shed 1 base, with 11 bases lying between them. CDR3 sequence (DNA): TGTGCCAGCTCACCAAGGAGGGACTTTAACTATGGCTACACCTTC. This sequence encodes CASSPRRDFNYGYTF.

In its sample, this clonotype was seen many times. The rearrangement joins TRBV4-1 to TRBJ2-3; TRBD1 or TRBD2 may be the D gene (6 bases each). V was shortened by 8 bases and J by 2 bases, with 14 bases between the two germline ends. Germline V CDR1 and CDR2: MGHRA, YSYEKL. CDR3 length: 14 residues. CDR3 loop: CASSWRGVTDTQYF. The CDR3 DNA is TGCGCCAGCTCCTGGAGGGGGGTCACAGATACGCAGTATTTT.

This clonotype has ten or more counts. The rearrangement links TRBV7-6 to TRBJ2-1; D possibly corresponds to TRBD2 (7 bases). The V end lost 0 bases, the J end lost 2 bases, and 8 bases lay between the germline ends. This CDR3 spans 15 amino acids. Germline loops: CDR1 SGHVS, CDR2 FNYEAQ. In DNA, the CDR3 is TGTGCCAGCAGCTTAGCGGGGGGGCCCTACAATGAGCAGTTCTTC. It codes for CASSLAGGPYNEQFF. The full variable domain, its missing parts supplied by reference TRBV7-6 and TRBJ2-1, is GAGVSQSPRYKVTKRGQDVALRCDPISGHVSLYWYRQALGQGPEFLTYFNYEAQQDKSGLPNDRFSAERPEGSISTLTIQRTEQRDSAMYRCASSLAGGPYNEQFFGPGTRLTVL.

This clonotype was recorded at least ten times. The rearrangement joins TRBV12-3 or TRBV12-4 to TRBJ1-1; D possibly corresponds to TRBD1 (5 bases). Deletions cut 7 bases from V and 8 bases from J, with 14 bases between. The CDR3 totals 12 residues. CDR3 in DNA: TGTGCCAGCACCGTCGACAGAGTAGAAGCTTTCTTT. Its protein is CASTVDRVEAFF.

This clonotype was counted only a few times. The rearrangement uses TRBV11-2 and TRBJ2-7; unclear D gene. The CDR3 spans 14 residues. V was cut by 1 base and J by 5 bases, with 12 bases left in between. CDR1 SGHAT and CDR2 FQNNGV come from the germline V gene. The DNA of the CDR3 is TGTGCCAGCAGCTTAGTATCACTTGTCCACGAGCAGTACTTC. Translating it yields CASSLVSLVHEQYF.

This clonotype showed up many times. V and J are TRBV6-5 and TRBJ2-7; 9 bases agree with TRBD1. V shed 2 bases, J shed 4 bases, and the junction held 12 bases outside the gene matches. The CDR3 runs to 17 residues. CDR1 and CDR2 from the germline V gene are MNHEY and SVGAGI. The CDR3 region is CASSYGNPGQGGYEQYF. In nucleotides, the CDR3 is TGTGCCAGCAGTTACGGAAATCCGGGACAGGGTGGGTACGAGCAGTACTTC.

This clonotype was observed at least ten times. This chain links TRBV6-5 with TRBJ2-5; 7 bases agree with TRBD2. The CDR3 covers 17 residues. Germline V lookup: CDR1 MNHEY, CDR2 SVGAGI. J was trimmed by 5 bases and V by 6 bases; bases with no gene match: 18. The CDR3 nucleotides are TGTGCCAGCAGCCCCCCGGTGAGGAGCGGGGTACGTGAGACCCAGTACTTC. Its translation is CASSPPVRSGVRETQYF.

This clonotype was recorded many times. The chain uses TRBV9 and TRBJ2-7; tentatively, D is TRBD2 (7 bases). Germline assignment: CDR1 SGDLS and CDR2 YYNGEE. The CDR3 has 14 amino acids. The V end lost 2 bases, the J end lost 2 bases, and 11 bases lay between the germline ends. CDR3 in DNA: TGTGCCAGCAGCGTCGGGGGGCCCGCCTACGAGCAGTACTTC. It codes for CASSVGGPAYEQYF.

This clonotype was seen more than once but under ten times. V usage is TRBV6-2 or TRBV6-3 and J usage is TRBJ1-6; D is undetermined. Trimming shortened V by 1 base and J by 0 bases, and 7 bases separated the two germline ends. This CDR3 has 16 residues. Germline V gene lookup returns CDR1 MNHEY and CDR2 SVGEGT. This CDR3 reads CASSYFVSSYNSPLHF. In DNA form, the CDR3 reads TGTGCCAGCAGTTACTTCGTTAGCTCCTATAATTCACCCCTCCACTTT.